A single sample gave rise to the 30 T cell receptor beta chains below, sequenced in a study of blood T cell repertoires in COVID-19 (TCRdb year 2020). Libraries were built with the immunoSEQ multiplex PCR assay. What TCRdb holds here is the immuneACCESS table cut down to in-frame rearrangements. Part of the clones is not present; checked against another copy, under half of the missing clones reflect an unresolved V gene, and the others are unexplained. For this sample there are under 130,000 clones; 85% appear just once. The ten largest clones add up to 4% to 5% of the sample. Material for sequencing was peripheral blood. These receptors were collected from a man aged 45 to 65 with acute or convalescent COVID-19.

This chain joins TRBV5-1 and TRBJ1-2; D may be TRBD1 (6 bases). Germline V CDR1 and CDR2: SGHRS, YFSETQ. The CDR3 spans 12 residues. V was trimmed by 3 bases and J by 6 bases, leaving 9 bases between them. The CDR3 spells CASSWNRDGYTF. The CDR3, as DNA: TGCGCCAGCAGCTGGAACAGGGATGGCTACACCTTC. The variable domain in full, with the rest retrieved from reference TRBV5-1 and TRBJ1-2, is KAGVTQTPRYLIKTRGQQVTLSCSPISGHRSVSWYQQTPGQGLQFLFEYFSETQRNKGNFPGRFSGRQFSNSRSEMNVSTLELGDSALYLCASSWNRDGYTFGSGTRLTVV.

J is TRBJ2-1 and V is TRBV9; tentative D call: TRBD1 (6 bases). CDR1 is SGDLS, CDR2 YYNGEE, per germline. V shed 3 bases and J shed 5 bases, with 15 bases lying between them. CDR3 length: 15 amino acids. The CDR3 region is CASSEQGRIHNEQFF. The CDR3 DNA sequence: TGTGCCAGCAGCGAACAGGGTAGGATCCACAATGAGCAGTTCTTC.

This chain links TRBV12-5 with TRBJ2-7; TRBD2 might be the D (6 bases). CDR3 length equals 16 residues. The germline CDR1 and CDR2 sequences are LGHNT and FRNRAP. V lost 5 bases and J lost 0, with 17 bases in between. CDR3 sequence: CASGHRFGGSSYEQYF. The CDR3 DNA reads TGTGCTAGTGGTCACCGTTTCGGGGGTAGCTCCTACGAGCAGTACTTC. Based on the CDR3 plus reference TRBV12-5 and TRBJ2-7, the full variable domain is DARVTQTPRHKVTEMGQEVTMRCQPILGHNTVFWYRQTMMQGLELLAYFRNRAPLDDSGMPKDRFSAEMPDATLATLKIQPSEPRDSAVYFCASGHRFGGSSYEQYFGPGTRLTVT.

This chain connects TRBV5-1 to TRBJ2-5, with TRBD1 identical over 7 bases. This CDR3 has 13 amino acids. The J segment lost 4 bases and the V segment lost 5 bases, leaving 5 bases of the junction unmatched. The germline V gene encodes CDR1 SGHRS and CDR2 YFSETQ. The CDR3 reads CASSQQGRETQYF. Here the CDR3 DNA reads TGCGCCAGCAGTCAACAGGGGAGAGAGACCCAGTACTTC.

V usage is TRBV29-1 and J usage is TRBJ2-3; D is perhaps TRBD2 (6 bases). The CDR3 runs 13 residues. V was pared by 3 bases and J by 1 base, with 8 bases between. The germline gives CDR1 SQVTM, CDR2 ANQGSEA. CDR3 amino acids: CSVDSGGTDTQYF. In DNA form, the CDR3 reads TGCAGCGTTGATAGCGGTGGCACAGATACGCAGTATTTT.

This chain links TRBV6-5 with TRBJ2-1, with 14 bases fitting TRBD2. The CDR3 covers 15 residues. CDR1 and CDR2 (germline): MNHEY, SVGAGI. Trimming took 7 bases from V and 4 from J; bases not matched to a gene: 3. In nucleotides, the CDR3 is TGTGCCAGCACAGGACTAGCGGGAGGTTACAATGAGCAGTTCTTC. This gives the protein CASTGLAGGYNEQFF.

The CDR3 DNA follows: TGTGCCAGCAGCCAGGGGACTAGCGGGATCCCCGCGAACACCGGGGAGCTGTTTTTT. This codes for CASSQGTSGIPANTGELFF. This chain joins TRBV3-1 (or the pseudogene TRBV3-2) and TRBJ2-2, with TRBD2 matching over 13 bases. V lost 3 bases, J lost 0 bases, and 7 bases stayed unmatched. The V gene's germline CDR1 is LGHDT and CDR2 YNNKEL (reference sequence). The CDR3 sequence is 19 residues long.

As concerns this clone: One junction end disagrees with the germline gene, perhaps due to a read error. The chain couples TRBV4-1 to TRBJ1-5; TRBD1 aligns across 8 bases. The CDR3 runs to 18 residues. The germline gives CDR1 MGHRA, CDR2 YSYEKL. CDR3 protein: CTSSQDHRGTQNDQPQHF. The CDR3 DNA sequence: TGCACCAGCAGCCAAGATCACAGGGGGACCCAAAATGATCAGCCCCAGCATTTT.

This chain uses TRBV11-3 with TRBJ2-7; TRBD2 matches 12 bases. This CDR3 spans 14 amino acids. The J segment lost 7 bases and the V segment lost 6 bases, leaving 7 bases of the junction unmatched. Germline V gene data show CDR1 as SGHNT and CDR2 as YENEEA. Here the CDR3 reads CASRLGLAGGEQYF. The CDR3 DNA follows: TGTGCCAGCAGGCTGGGACTAGCGGGCGGGGAGCAGTACTTC.

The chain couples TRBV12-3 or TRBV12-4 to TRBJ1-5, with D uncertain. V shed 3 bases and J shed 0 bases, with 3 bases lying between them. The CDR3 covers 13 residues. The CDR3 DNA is TGTGCCAGCAGTTTGGCTAGCAATCAGCCCCAGCATTTT. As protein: CASSLASNQPQHF.

This CDR3 is CASSQVPVLAGGAGELFF. The CDR3 coding sequence is TGTGCCAGCAGCCAAGTCCCGGTACTAGCGGGGGGGGCCGGGGAGCTGTTTTTT. The chain combines TRBV3-1 (or the pseudogene TRBV3-2) with TRBJ2-2, with 13 bases matching TRBD2. Germline values: CDR1 LGHDT, CDR2 YNNKEL (reference sequence). The V segment lost 1 base and the J segment 6 bases; nucleotides outside the gene matches: 8. This CDR3 has 18 residues.

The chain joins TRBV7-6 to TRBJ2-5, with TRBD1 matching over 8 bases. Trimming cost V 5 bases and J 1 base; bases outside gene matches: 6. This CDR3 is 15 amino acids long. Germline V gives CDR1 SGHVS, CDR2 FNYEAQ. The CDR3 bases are TGTGCCAGCAGCCGGACAGGGTTAATCCAAGAGACCCAGTACTTC. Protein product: CASSRTGLIQETQYF.

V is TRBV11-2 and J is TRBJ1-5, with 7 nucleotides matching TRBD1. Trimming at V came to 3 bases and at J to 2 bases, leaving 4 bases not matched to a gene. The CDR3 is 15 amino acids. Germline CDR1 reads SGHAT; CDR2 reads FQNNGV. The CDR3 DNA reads TGTGCCAGCAGCTTGACAGGGTATGGCAATCAGCCCCAGCATTTT. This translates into CASSLTGYGNQPQHF.

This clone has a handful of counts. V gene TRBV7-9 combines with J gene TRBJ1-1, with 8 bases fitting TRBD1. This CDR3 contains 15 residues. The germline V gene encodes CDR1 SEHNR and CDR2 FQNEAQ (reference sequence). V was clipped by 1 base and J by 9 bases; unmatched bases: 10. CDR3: CASSLEAGGVRKAFF. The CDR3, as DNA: TGTGCCAGCAGCTTAGAGGCAGGGGGCGTACGAAAAGCTTTCTTT.

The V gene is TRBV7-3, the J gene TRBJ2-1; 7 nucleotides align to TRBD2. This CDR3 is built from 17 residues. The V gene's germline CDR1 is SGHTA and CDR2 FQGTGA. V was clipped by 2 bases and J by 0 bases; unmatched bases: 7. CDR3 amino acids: CASSLGPQRGSYNEQFF. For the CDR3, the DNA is TGTGCCAGCAGCTTAGGGCCCCAGCGGGGCTCCTACAATGAGCAGTTCTTC.

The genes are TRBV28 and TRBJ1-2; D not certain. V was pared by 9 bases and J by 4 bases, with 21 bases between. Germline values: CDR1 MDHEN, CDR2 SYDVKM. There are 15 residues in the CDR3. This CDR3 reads CASTLIRGLGYGYTF. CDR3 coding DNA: TGTGCCAGTACCCTAATCAGAGGACTCGGCTATGGCTACACCTTC.

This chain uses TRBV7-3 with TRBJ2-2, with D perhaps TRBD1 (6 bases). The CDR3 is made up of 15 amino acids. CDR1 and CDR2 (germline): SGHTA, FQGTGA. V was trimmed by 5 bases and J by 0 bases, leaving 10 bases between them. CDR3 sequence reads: CASSLGHANTGELFF. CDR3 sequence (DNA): TGTGCCAGCAGCCTGGGACACGCGAACACCGGGGAGCTGTTTTTT.

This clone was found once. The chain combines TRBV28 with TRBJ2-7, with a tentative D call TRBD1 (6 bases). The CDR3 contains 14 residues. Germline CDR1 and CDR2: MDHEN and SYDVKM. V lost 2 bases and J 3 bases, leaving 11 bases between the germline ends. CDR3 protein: CASSLMGRGYEQYF. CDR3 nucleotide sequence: TGTGCCAGCAGTTTAATGGGCAGGGGCTACGAGCAGTACTTC.

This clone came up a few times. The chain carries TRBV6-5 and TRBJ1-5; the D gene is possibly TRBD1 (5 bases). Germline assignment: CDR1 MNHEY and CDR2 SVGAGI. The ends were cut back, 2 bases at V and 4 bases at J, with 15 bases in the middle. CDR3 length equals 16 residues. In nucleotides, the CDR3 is TGTGCCAGCAGTTACGCCAGTAGGGGCCCTAATCAGCCCCAGCATTTT. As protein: CASSYASRGPNQPQHF.

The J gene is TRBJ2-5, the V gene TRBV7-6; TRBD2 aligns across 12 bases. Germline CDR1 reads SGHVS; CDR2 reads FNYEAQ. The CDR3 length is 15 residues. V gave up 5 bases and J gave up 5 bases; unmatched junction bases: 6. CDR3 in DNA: TGTGCCAGCAGCCGACTAGCGGGGGACGGCGAGACCCAGTACTTC. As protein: CASSRLAGDGETQYF.

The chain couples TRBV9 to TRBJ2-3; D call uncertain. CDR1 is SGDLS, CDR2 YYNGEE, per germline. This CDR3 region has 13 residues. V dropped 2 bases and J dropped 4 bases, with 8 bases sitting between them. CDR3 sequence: CASSVPPADTQYF. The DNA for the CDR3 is TGTGCCAGCAGCGTTCCTCCGGCAGATACGCAGTATTTT.

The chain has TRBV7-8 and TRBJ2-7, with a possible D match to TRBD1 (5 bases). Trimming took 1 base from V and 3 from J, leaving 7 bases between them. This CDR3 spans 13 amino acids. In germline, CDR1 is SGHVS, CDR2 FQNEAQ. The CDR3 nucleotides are TGTGCCAGCAGCTTAGGACAGCACTACGAGCAGTACTTC. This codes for CASSLGQHYEQYF.

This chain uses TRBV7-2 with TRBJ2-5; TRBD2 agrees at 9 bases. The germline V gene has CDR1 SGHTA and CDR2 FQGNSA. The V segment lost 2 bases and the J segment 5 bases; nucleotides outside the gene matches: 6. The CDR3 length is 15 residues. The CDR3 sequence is CASSLSGLAGETQYF. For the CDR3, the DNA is TGTGCCAGCAGCTTATCGGGGCTAGCGGGGGAGACCCAGTACTTC.

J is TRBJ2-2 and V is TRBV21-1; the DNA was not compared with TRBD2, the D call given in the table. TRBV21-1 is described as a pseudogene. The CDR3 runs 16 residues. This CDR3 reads CASPGLAVSDTGELFF. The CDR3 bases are TGTGCCAGTCCAGGACTAGCGGTAAGTGACACCGGGGAGCTGTTTTTT.

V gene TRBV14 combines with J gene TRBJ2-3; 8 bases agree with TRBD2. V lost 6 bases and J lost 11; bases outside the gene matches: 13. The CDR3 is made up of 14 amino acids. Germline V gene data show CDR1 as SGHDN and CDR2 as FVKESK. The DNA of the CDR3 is TGTGCCAGCAGTCTGAGGGACGGGAGGGCCCGGCAGTATTTT. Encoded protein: CASSLRDGRARQYF.

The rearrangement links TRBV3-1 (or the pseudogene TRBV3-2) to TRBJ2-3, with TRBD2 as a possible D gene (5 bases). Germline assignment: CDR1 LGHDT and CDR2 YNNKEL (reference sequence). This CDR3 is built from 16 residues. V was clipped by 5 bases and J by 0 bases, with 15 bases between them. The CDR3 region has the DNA TGTGCCAGCAGCTGGAGGAAACGGGGAAGCACAGATACGCAGTATTTT. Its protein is CASSWRKRGSTDTQYF.

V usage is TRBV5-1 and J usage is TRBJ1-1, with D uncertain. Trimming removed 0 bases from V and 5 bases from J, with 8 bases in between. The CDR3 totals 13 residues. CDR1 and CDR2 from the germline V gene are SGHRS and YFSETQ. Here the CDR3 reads CASSLDAQTEAFF. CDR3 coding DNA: TGCGCCAGCAGCTTGGATGCGCAAACTGAAGCTTTCTTT.

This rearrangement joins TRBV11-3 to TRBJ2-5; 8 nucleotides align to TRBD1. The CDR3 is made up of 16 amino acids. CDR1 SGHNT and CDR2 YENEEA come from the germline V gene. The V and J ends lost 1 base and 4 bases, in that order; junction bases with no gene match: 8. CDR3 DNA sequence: TGTGCCAGCAGCTTAGTAGCCCAGGGGGCAGGAGAGACCCAGTACTTC. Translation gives CASSLVAQGAGETQYF.

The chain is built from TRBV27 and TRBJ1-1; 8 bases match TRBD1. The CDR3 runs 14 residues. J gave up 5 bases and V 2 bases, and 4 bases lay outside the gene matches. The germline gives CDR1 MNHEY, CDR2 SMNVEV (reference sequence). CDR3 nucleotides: TGTGCCAGCAGTTTAGTACAGGGGGTAACTGAAGCTTTCTTT. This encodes CASSLVQGVTEAFF.

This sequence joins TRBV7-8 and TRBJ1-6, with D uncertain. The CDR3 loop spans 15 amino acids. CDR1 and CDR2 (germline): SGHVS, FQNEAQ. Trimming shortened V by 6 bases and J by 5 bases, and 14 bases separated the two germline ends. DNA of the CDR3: TGTGCCAGCAGGCCTCCCGGTATTAATAATTCACCCCTCCACTTT. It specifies CASRPPGINNSPLHF.